The 6 T cell receptor beta chains reported below all come from one sample, sequenced in a study of regulatory T cells in long-lasting Graves disease. Arm-PCR of CDR3 regions and iRepertoire HTBI primers were the basis on which TCR beta libraries were built. TCRdb re-called the multiplex PCR reads through MiXCR, storing one row per CDR3 protein. The sample includes 400,000 to 500,000 distinct CDR3 sequences, roughly a fifth of them seen just once. Time point defined: persistent/refractory GD, antithyroid drugs over 5 years with positive TRAb. RNA from PBMCs was the source of the TCR library. Sample: peripheral blood mononuclear cells (PBMCs), taken when the disease was refractory, from a patient treated with antithyroid drugs. These TCRs come from a female donor with Graves disease.

This clonotype has ten or more counts. The genes are TRBV2 and TRBJ2-7; 10 bases are shared with TRBD2. The junction had 9 bases not matched to a gene; V was cut back by 5 bases and J by 2 bases. The CDR3 sequence is 16 residues long. From germline, CDR1 is SNHLY and CDR2 FYNNEI. The CDR3: CASSPLLAGVTYEQYF. CDR3 DNA sequence: TGTGCCAGCAGTCCGCTCCTAGCGGGAGTAACCTACGAGCAGTACTTC.

The sample holds many counts of this clonotype. The genes are TRBV7-9 and TRBJ2-5; 9 positions agree with TRBD2. J lost 5 bases, V lost 0 bases, and 10 bases had no gene match. The CDR3 consists of 17 residues. Germline V gene sequence: CDR1 SEHNR, CDR2 FQNEAQ (reference sequence). As DNA, the CDR3 is TGTGCCAGCAGCTTAGCCCAGACAAGCGGGAGGTATGAGACCCAGTACTTC. Translated: CASSLAQTSGRYETQYF.

The chain carries TRBV5-1 and TRBJ1-2; D not certain. V was trimmed by 4 bases and J by 5 bases, leaving 9 bases between them. There are 12 residues in the CDR3. Germline CDR1 reads SGHRS; CDR2 reads YFSETQ. CDR3 nucleotide sequence: TGCGCCAGCAGCATAGACAAATATGGCTACACCTTC. Protein: CASSIDKYGYTF.

The J gene is TRBJ2-4, the V gene TRBV13; D is possibly TRBD2 (6 bases). There are 14 residues in the CDR3. Germline V gives CDR1 PRHDT, CDR2 FYEKMQ (reference sequence). Between the trimmed V and J ends, which lost 5 bases and 3 bases, there was a span of 11 bases. The CDR3 region has the DNA TGTGCCAGCAGCCGTGGTAGCGGCAAAAACATTCAGTACTTC. Residues: CASSRGSGKNIQYF.

This clonotype appeared many times. The chain uses TRBV3-1 and TRBJ1-5; D may be TRBD1 (5 bases). The germline V and J ends were trimmed by 2 bases and 3 bases, with 11 bases remaining between them. This CDR3 region has 15 residues. Germline V gives CDR1 LGHDT, CDR2 YNNKEL (reference sequence). CDR3 in DNA: TGTGCCAGCAGCCAATCGTCAGGGCTCAATCAGCCCCAGCATTTT. Protein sequence: CASSQSSGLNQPQHF.

This clonotype was seen more than once but under ten times. The gene calls are TRBV20-1 and TRBJ1-6; 9 bases line up with TRBD1. Germline loops: CDR1 DFQATT, CDR2 SNEGSKA (reference sequence). This CDR3 is 13 amino acids long. V shed 8 bases and J 8 bases; nucleotides not matched to a gene: 7. This chain's CDR3 is CSTPGQGDSPLHF. CDR3 nucleotides: TGCAGTACCCCGGGACAGGGCGATTCACCCCTCCACTTT.